This passage covers 6 T cell receptor beta chains from one sample sequenced in a study of regulatory T cells in long-lasting Graves disease. The authors built TCR beta libraries using iRepertoire HTBI primers and Arm-PCR of CDR3 regions. TCRdb processed the multiplex PCR reads anew with MiXCR; each CDR3 protein has one entry. The sample holds 300,000 to 400,000 distinct CDR3 sequences, 16% seen once. Time point here: newly diagnosed GD, antithyroid drugs for less than 3 months. PBMC-extracted RNA yielded the TCR library. These same data were also listed under a study on T cells in Graves' hyperthyroidism and ophthalmopathy.

The sequenced sample was peripheral blood mononuclear cells (PBMCs), obtained at new diagnosis, from a patient treated with antithyroid drugs. The receptors were sampled from a man aged 35 to 55 with Graves disease.

This clonotype was recorded at least ten times. The J gene is TRBJ1-6, the V gene TRBV27; 8 positions match TRBD1. CDR1 MNHEY and CDR2 SMNVEV come from the germline V gene (reference sequence). The V and J ends lost 5 bases and 5 bases, in that order; junction bases with no gene match: 8. The CDR3 extends over 16 amino acids. The CDR3 bases are TGTGCCAGCAGTCCCCTGGACAGGGTGGATAATTCACCCCTCCACTTT. It specifies CASSPLDRVDNSPLHF.

This clonotype was detected only a few times. The genes are TRBV5-1 and TRBJ1-6; D ambiguous. This CDR3 has 15 residues. Looked up from germline, CDR1 is SGHRS and CDR2 is YFSETQ. V lost 4 bases to trimming and J lost 9 bases, with 17 bases between them. The CDR3 is CASSGIDSYSSPLHF. In DNA form, the CDR3 reads TGCGCCAGCAGCGGTATTGACTCTTACAGTTCACCCCTCCACTTT.

This clonotype came up a few times. The gene calls are TRBV30 and TRBJ2-3, with a tentative D call TRBD1 (7 bases). V shed 4 bases and J shed 5 bases, with 10 bases lying between them. CDR3 size: 12 residues. Germline V CDR1 and CDR2: GTSNPN, SVGIG (reference sequence). CDR3 DNA sequence: TGTGCCTGGAACAGGGGAGGAGATACGCAGTATTTT. It translates to CAWNRGGDTQYF. Looking up the rest from reference TRBV30 and TRBJ2-3 gives the full variable domain: SQTIHQWPATLVQPVGSPLSLECTVEGTSNPNLYWYRQAAGRGLQLLFYSVGIGQISSEVPQNLSASRPQDRQFILSSKKLLLSDSGFYLCAWNRGGDTQYFGPGTRLTVL.

This clonotype appeared many times. The V gene is TRBV11-3, the J gene TRBJ2-1, with D perhaps matching TRBD2 (5 bases). CDR1 and CDR2 from the germline V gene are SGHNT and YENEEA. CDR3 length: 14 amino acids. The V end lost 5 bases, the J end lost 4 bases, and 12 bases lay between the germline ends. DNA of the CDR3: TGTGCCAGCAGCCCGAGCGGAGCATACAATGAGCAGTTCTTC. Translating it yields CASSPSGAYNEQFF.

The V gene is TRBV20-1, the J gene TRBJ1-4; 7 nucleotides agree with TRBD1. The CDR3 is made up of 14 amino acids. The junction had 9 bases not matched to a gene; V was cut back by 6 bases and J by 5 bases. CDR1 DFQATT and CDR2 SNEGSKA come from the germline V gene (reference sequence). The CDR3 sequence is CSADTGEGNEKLFF. The DNA of the CDR3 is TGCAGTGCAGATACAGGGGAGGGAAATGAAAAACTGTTTTTT.

This clonotype was picked up many times. This chain connects TRBV24-1 to TRBJ2-1; TRBD1 agrees at 11 bases. With 4 bases clipped from V and 5 bases from J, the junction kept 3 bases outside the gene matches. The CDR3 covers 15 residues. Per the germline V gene, CDR1 is KGHDR and CDR2 is SFDVKD. The CDR3 sequence: CATSEPGQGDNEQFF. The CDR3 DNA reads as TGTGCCACCAGTGAGCCGGGACAGGGGGACAATGAGCAGTTCTTC.